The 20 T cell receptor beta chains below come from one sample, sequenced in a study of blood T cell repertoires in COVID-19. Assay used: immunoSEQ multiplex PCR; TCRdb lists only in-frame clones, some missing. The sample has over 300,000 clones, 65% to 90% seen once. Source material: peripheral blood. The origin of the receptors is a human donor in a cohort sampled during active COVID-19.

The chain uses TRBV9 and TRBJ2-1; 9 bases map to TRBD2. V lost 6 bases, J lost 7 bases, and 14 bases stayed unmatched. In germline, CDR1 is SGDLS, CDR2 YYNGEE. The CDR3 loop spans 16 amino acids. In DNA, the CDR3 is TGTGCCAGCACCTTAGACGGCGGGGGGGCCAAAAATGAGCAGTTCTTC. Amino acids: CASTLDGGGAKNEQFF.

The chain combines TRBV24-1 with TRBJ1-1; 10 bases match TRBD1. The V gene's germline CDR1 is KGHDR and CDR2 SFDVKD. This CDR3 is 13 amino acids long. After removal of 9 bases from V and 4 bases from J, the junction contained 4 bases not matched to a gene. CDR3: CATSDRGGTEAFF. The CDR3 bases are TGTGCCACCTCGGACAGGGGGGGCACTGAAGCTTTCTTT.

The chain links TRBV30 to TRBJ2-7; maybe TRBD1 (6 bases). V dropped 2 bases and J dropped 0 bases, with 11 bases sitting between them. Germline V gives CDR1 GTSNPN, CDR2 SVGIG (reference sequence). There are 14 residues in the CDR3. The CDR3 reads CAWSPTGSSYEQYF. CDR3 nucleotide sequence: TGTGCCTGGAGTCCAACAGGGAGCTCCTACGAGCAGTACTTC.

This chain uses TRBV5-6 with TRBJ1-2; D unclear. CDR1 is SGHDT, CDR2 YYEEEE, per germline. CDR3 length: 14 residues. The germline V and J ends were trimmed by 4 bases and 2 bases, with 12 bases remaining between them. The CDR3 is CASSGDSPNYGYTF. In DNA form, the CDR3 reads TGTGCCAGCAGCGGCGACTCTCCCAACTATGGCTACACCTTC.

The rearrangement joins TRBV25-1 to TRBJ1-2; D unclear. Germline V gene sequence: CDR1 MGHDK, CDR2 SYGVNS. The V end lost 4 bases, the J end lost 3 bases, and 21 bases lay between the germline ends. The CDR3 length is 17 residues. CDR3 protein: CASSGLEGESRDYGYTF. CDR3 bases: TGTGCCAGCAGTGGACTAGAGGGAGAGAGTCGAGACTATGGCTACACCTTC.

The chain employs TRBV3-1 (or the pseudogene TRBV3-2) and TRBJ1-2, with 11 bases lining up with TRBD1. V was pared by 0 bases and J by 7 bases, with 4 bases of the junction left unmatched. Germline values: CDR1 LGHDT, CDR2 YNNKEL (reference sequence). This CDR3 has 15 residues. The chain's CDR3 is CASSQDWGTGGGYTF. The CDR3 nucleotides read TGTGCCAGCAGCCAAGATTGGGGGACAGGGGGTGGCTACACCTTC.

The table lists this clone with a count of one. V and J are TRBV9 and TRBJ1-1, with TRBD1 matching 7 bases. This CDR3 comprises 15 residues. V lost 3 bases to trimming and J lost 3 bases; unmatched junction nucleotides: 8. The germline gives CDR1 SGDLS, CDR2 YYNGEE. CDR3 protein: CASSAKTGLDTEAFF. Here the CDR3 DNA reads TGTGCCAGCAGCGCTAAGACAGGGTTGGACACTGAAGCTTTCTTT.

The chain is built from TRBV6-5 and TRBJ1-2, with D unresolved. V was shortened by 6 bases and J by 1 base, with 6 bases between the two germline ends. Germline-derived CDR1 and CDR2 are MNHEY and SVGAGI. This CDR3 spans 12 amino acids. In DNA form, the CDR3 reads TGTGCCAGCAGAGAGAGTAACTATGGCTACACCTTC. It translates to CASRESNYGYTF.

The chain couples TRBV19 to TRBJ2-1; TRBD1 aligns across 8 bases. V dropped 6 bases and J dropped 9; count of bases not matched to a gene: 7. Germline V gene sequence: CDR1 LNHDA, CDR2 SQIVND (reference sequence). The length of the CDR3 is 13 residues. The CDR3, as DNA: TGTGCCAGTAGCGGACAGGGCTCCGGTGAGCAGTTCTTC. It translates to CASSGQGSGEQFF.

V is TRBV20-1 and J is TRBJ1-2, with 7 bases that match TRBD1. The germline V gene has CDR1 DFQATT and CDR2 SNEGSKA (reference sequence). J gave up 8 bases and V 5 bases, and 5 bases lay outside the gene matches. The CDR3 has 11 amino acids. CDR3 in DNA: TGCAGTGCTCCCAGGGGGTGGGGCTACACCTTC. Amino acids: CSAPRGWGYTF.

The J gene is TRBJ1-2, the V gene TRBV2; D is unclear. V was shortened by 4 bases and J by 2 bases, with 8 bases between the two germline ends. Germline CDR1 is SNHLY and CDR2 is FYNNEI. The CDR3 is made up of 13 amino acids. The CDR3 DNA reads TGTGCCAGCAGTGGCGGGTCAAACTATGGCTACACCTTC. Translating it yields CASSGGSNYGYTF.

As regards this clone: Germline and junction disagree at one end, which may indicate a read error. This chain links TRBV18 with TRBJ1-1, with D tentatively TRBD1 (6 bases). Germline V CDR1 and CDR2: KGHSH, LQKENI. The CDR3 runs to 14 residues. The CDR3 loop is CASSPQGLKTEAFF. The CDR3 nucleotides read TGTGCCAGCTCACCCCAGGGGCTGAAGACTGAAGCTTTCTTT.

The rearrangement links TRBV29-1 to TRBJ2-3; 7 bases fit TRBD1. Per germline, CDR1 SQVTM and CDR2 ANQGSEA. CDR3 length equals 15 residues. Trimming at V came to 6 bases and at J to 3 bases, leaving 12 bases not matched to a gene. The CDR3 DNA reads TGCAGCGTCCATGCGACAGGGTATAGAACAGATACGCAGTATTTT. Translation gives CSVHATGYRTDTQYF.

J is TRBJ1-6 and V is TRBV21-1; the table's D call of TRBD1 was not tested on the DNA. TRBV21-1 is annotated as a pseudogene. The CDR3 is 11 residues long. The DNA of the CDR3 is TGTGCCAGCGTCGACATGAAGTCCCTCCACTTT. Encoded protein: CASVDMKSLHF.

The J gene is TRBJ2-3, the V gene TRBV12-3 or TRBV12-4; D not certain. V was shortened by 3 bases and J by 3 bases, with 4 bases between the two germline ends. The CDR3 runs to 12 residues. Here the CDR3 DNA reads TGTGCCAGCAGTTTCGGGACAGATACGCAGTATTTT. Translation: CASSFGTDTQYF.

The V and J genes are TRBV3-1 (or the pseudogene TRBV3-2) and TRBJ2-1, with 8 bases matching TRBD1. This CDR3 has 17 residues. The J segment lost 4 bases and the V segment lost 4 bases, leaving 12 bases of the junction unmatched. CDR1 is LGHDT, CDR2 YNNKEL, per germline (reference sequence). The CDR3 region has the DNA TGTGCCAGCAGCCGAAGTGGGGGGACAGGAGATTACAATGAGCAGTTCTTC. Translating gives CASSRSGGTGDYNEQFF.

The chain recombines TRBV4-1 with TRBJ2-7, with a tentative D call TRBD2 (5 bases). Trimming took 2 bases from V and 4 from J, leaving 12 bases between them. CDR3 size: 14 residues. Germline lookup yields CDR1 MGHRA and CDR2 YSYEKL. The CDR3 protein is CASSQNRGAYEQYF. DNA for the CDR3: TGCGCCAGCAGCCAAAACCGGGGAGCATACGAGCAGTACTTC.

The CDR3 DNA sequence: TGTGCCAGCTCGGCAACCGGAGGGACTGCAACTAATGAAAAACTGTTTTTT. This translates into CASSATGGTATNEKLFF. The chain recombines TRBV18 with TRBJ1-4; a weak D match, TRBD1 (5 bases). The CDR3 consists of 17 residues. Germline V gene lookup returns CDR1 KGHSH and CDR2 LQKENI. V lost 6 bases and J 0 bases, leaving 17 bases between the germline ends.

The CDR3 DNA is TGCGCCAGCAGCTTAAGTTTGGTAGGGAGGAGTGACGGCTACACCTTC. Amino acid sequence: CASSLSLVGRSDGYTF. The chain joins TRBV5-1 to TRBJ1-2; no definite D call. The germline V and J ends were trimmed by 2 bases and 8 bases, with 22 bases remaining between them. In germline, CDR1 is SGHRS, CDR2 YFSETQ. The CDR3 is 16 residues long.

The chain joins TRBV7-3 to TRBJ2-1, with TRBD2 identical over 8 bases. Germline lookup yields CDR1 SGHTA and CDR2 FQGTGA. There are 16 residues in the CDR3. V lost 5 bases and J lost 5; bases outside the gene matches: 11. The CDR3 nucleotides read TGTGCCAGCAGCCTACCGGGGGGGCCCTACAACAATGAGCAGTTCTTC. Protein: CASSLPGGPYNNEQFF.